Listed below are T cell receptor beta chains from one sample, sequenced in a study of regulatory T cells in long-lasting Graves disease. Using its own MiXCR run on the multiplex PCR reads, TCRdb lists one record per CDR3 protein. The sample has about 540,000 distinct CDR3 sequences; around an eighth are singletons. The sample also formed part of further work on T cells in Graves' hyperthyroidism and ophthalmopathy.

Here the sequenced sample was peripheral blood mononuclear cells (PBMCs), taken at new diagnosis, from a patient treated with antithyroid drugs. These receptors were obtained from a man younger than 45 with Graves disease. The CDR3 runs from the conserved cysteine through the conserved F or W. A D gene is named only where the DNA matches it firmly. Rows give clone size only sometimes, using once, few, many, or a class for an expanded clone.

size: many
D: -
V: TRBV6-1
length: 15
J: TRBJ2-7
DNA: TGTGCCAGCAGCTCCAGACCGGCGGGCTACTACGAGCAGTACTTC
CDR3: CASSSRPAGYYEQYF

size: many
D: TRBD2
V: TRBV14
length: 16
J: TRBJ2-7
DNA: TGTGCCAGCAGCCGTAGGTCCGGCGGGAGGTCCCACGAGCAGTACTTC
CDR3: CASSRRSGGRSHEQYF

size: many
D: -
V: TRBV6-2/TRBV6-3
length: 12
J: TRBJ2-3
DNA: TGTGCCAGCAGGACGACTACCGATACGCAGTATTTT
CDR3: CASRTTTDTQYF

size: few
D: -
V: TRBV20-1
length: 13
J: TRBJ2-7
DNA: TGCAGTGTTTTTCGCTCGCCAGGGAACGAGCAGTACTTC
CDR3: CSVFRSPGNEQYF

size: many
D: -
V: TRBV24-1
length: 16
J: TRBJ2-7
DNA: TGTGCCACCAGTGATAAGAGGGACGGCAGCTCCTACGAGCAGTACTTC
CDR3: CATSDKRDGSSYEQYF

size: many
D: TRBD1
V: TRBV19
length: 15
J: TRBJ1-6
DNA: TGTGCCAGTAGTGCGGGGGACAGGACGGATTCACCCCTCCACTTT
CDR3: CASSAGDRTDSPLHF

size: many
D: TRBD2
V: TRBV5-1
length: 16
J: TRBJ2-3
DNA: TGCGCCAGCAGCTTGGCCGGACTAGCGGGAGCAGATACGCAGTATTTT
CDR3: CASSLAGLAGADTQYF

size: few
D: -
V: TRBV19
length: 15
J: TRBJ2-2
DNA: TGTGCCAGTAGTATAATACGGGAGAACACCGGGGAGCTGTTTTTT
CDR3: CASSIIRENTGELFF

size: -
D: TRBD1
V: TRBV10-3
length: 16
J: TRBJ2-7
DNA: TGTGCCATCAGTGACTACGGGACAGGGGACACCTACGAGCAGTACTTC
CDR3: CAISDYGTGDTYEQYF

size: many
D: -
V: TRBV12-3/TRBV12-4
length: 13
J: TRBJ1-5
DNA: TGTGCCAGCAGCCGTGCTTTCAATCAGCCCCAGCATTTT
CDR3: CASSRAFNQPQHF

size: -
D: TRBD1
V: TRBV12-3/TRBV12-4
length: 15
J: TRBJ1-5
DNA: TGTGCCAGCAGATCGACAGGGGGTGCCAATCAGCCCCAGCATTTT
CDR3: CASRSTGGANQPQHF

size: many
D: -
V: TRBV11-2
length: 17
J: TRBJ2-3
DNA: TGTGCCAGCAGCTCTCACATATCAGGGTATCGCACAGATACGCAGTATTTT
CDR3: CASSSHISGYRTDTQYF

size: many
D: TRBD1
V: TRBV12-3/TRBV12-4
length: 14
J: TRBJ2-1
DNA: TGTGCCAGCAGTTTGAGAGCGACAGGGGATGAGCAGTTCTTC
CDR3: CASSLRATGDEQFF

size: many
D: -
V: TRBV9
length: 14
J: TRBJ2-7
DNA: TGTGCCAGCAGCGCAGGGGGGGAATCCTACGAGCAGTACTTC
CDR3: CASSAGGESYEQYF

size: many
D: -
V: TRBV2
length: 13
J: TRBJ1-6
DNA: TGTGCCAGCACCGGACTGTATAATTCACCCCTCCACTTT
CDR3: CASTGLYNSPLHF

size: many
D: -
V: TRBV12-3/TRBV12-4
length: 13
J: TRBJ2-7
DNA: TGTGCCAGCAGTTATCAGGGCTCCTACGAGCAGTACTTC
CDR3: CASSYQGSYEQYF

size: few
D: TRBD2
V: TRBV7-9
length: 16
J: TRBJ2-3
DNA: TGTGCCAGCAAACCCCGTCCGGGGAGGGCCCCAGATACGCAGTATTTT
CDR3: CASKPRPGRAPDTQYF

size: -
D: -
V: TRBV5-6
length: 15
J: TRBJ1-4
DNA: TGTGCCAGCAGCTTGGGGGGCCTGGGTAATGAAAAACTGTTTTTT
CDR3: CASSLGGLGNEKLFF

size: many
D: -
V: TRBV7-8
length: 15
J: TRBJ2-1
DNA: TGTGCCAGCAGCTTAGAGGGAGCTGCGTACAATGAGCAGTTCTTC
CDR3: CASSLEGAAYNEQFF

size: many
D: -
V: TRBV6-1
length: 16
J: TRBJ1-1
DNA: TGTGCCAGCAGTCCCCCTAAGGGGCGGGTGAACACTGAAGCTTTCTTT
CDR3: CASSPPKGRVNTEAFF